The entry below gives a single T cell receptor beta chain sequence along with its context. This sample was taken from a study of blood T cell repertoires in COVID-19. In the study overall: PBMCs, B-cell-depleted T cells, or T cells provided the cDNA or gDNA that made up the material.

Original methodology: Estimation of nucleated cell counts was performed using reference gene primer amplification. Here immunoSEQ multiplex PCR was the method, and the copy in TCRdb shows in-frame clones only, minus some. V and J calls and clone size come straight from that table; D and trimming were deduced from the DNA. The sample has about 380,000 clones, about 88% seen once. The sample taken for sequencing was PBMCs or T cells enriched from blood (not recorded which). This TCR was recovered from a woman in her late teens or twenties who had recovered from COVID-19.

The CDR3 region has the DNA TGCAGCGTTGTTCGGGGGGTTAACAATGAGCAGTTCTTC. Residues: CSVVRGVNNEQFF. The chain uses TRBV29-1 and TRBJ2-1, with TRBD2 matching over 7 bases. There are 13 residues in the CDR3. V trimming: 4 bases; J trimming: 5 bases; junction bases outside the gene matches: 5. Per the germline V gene, CDR1 is SQVTM and CDR2 is ANQGSEA.